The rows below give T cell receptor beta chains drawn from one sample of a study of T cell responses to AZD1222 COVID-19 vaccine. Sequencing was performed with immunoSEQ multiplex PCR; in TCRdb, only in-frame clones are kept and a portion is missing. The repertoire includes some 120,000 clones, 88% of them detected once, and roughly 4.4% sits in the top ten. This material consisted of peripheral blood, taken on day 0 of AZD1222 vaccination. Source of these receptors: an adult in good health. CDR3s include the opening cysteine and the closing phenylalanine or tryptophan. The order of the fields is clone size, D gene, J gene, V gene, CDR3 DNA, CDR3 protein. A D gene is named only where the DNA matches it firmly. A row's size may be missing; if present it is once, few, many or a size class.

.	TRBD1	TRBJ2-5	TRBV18	TGTGCCAGCTCACCAACAGGGGTCGGAGAGACCCAGTACTTC	CASSPTGVGETQYF
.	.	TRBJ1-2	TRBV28	TGTGCCAGCAGTTTATCTTCGAACTATGGCTACACCTTC	CASSLSSNYGYTF
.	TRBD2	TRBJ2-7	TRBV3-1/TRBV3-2	TGTGCCAGCAGCCAAGGATCCCGACTAGCGGTTTACGAGCAGTACTTC	CASSQGSRLAVYEQYF
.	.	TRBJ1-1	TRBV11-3	TGTGCCAGCAGCCCCCCGGGTGCGAACACTGAAGCTTTCTTT	CASSPPGANTEAFF
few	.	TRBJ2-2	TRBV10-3	TGTGCCATCAGCCGGACAGTTAACACCGGGGAGCTGTTTTTT	CAISRTVNTGELFF
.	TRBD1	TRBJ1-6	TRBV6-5	TGTGCCAGCAGGGGAGGGGGCACAGACACTTCACCCCTCCACTTT	CASRGGGTDTSPLHF
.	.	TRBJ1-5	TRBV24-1	TGTGCCACCAGTGATTGGACAGGCAATCAGCCCCAGCATTTT	CATSDWTGNQPQHF
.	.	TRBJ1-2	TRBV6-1	TGTGCCAGCAGTGACACAGGGCATACTCATGGCTACACCTTC	CASSDTGHTHGYTF
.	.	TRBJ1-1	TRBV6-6	TGTGCCAGCAGTTACTCAAGGGGCCCTAACACTGAAGCTTTCTTT	CASSYSRGPNTEAFF
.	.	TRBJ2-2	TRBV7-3	TGTGCCAGCAGCTTAACGAGGGCGAGGACCACCGGGGAGCTGTTTTTT	CASSLTRARTTGELFF
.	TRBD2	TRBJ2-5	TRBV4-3	TGCGCCAGCAGCCAAGATTATAGCGGGGGCGACGAAGAGACCCAGTACTTC	CASSQDYSGGDEETQYF
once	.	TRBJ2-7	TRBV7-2	TGTGCCAGCAGCACTACAGAGACCTACGAGCAGTACTTC	CASSTTETYEQYF
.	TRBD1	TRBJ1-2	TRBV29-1	TGCAGCGCCAGCATAGACAGGGGAATGGGGGGCTACACCTTC	CSASIDRGMGGYTF
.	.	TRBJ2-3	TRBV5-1	TGCGCCAGCAGCCAAGGAACTCGACGCACAGATACGCAGTATTTT	CASSQGTRRTDTQYF
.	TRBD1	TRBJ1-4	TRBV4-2	TGTGCCAGCAGCCAAGACAGGGGGGATGAAAAACTGTTTTTT	CASSQDRGDEKLFF
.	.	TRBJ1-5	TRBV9	TGTGCCAGCAGCGTAGCCGGCAATCAGCCCCAGCATTTT	CASSVAGNQPQHF
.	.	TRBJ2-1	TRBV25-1	TGTGCCAGCAGTGAATACCTGAGCTCCGGGCTCGATGAGCAGTTCTTC	CASSEYLSSGLDEQFF
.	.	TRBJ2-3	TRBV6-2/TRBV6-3	TGTGCCAGCAGTTACTCGGTCCTTTCGCATACGCAGTATTTT	CASSYSVLSHTQYF
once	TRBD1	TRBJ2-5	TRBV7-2	TGTGCCAGCAGCTTAGGGGCAGGGGGCGAAGAGACCCAGTACTTC	CASSLGAGGEETQYF
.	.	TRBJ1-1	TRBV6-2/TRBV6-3	TGTGCCAGCAGTTACTTCCAGGGTATCACTGAAGCTTTCTTT	CASSYFQGITEAFF
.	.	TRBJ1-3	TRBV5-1	TGCGCCAGCAGCTTGGGGGGCTCTGGAAACACCATATATTTT	CASSLGGSGNTIYF
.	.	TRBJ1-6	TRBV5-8	TGTGCCAGCCGCAGCTTATCCTATAATTCACCCCTCCACTTT	CASRSLSYNSPLHF
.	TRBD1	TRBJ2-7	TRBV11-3	TGTGCCAGCAGCTTGGGACAGGGGGCAACCCATCGGTACTTC	CASSLGQGATHRYF
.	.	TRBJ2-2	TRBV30	TGTGCCTGGAGCTGGACTACCTCCGGGGAGCTGTTTTTT	CAWSWTTSGELFF
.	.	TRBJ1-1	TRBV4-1	TGCGCCAGCAGCCCGCCCTTGGACACTGAAGCTTTCTTT	CASSPPLDTEAFF
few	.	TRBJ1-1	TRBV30	TGTGCCTGGAGAGGCACGGCGAACACTGAAGCTTTCTTT	CAWRGTANTEAFF
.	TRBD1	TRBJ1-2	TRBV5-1	TGCGCCAGCAGCTTGGCACAGGGGAATGGCTACACCTTC	CASSLAQGNGYTF
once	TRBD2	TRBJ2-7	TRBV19	TGTGCCAGTAGTATAGCCTCCCTAGCGGGCAACTACGAGCAGTACTTC	CASSIASLAGNYEQYF
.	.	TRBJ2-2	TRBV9	TGTGCCAGCAGCGTAGCATCTCCCGGGGAGCTGTTTTTT	CASSVASPGELFF
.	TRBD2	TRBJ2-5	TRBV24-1	TGTGCCACCAGTGATTCCATTGGGGAGGGTTACGAGACCCAGTACTTC	CATSDSIGEGYETQYF
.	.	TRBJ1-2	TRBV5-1	TGCGCCAGCAGCTTGGGGGTTGAGGATGGCTACACCTTC	CASSLGVEDGYTF
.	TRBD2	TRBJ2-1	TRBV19	TGTGCCAGTAGTACTTCTAGCGGGGGGTACAATGAGCAGTTCTTC	CASSTSSGGYNEQFF
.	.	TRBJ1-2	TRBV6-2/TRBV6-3	TGTGCCAGCAGCCCCTCGGGGAGGGGGGGCTATGGCTACACCTTC	CASSPSGRGGYGYTF
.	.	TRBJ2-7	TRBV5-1	TGCGCCAGCAGCGCCGATAACGCCGCCTACGAGCAGTACTTC	CASSADNAAYEQYF
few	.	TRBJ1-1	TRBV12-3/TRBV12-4	TGTGCCAGCAGTTTACGGGAGGACACTGAAGCTTTCTTT	CASSLREDTEAFF
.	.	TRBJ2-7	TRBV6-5	TGTGCCAGCAGTTATGGGCCAGCAACCTACGAGCAGTACTTC	CASSYGPATYEQYF
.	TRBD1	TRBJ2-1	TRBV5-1	TGCGCCAGCACCGTCCGGGACAGTTACAATGAGCAGTTCTTC	CASTVRDSYNEQFF
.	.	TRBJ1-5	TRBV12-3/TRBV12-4	TGTGCCAGCAGGGACAATCAGCCCCAGCATTTT	CASRDNQPQHF
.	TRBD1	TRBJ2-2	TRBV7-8	TGTGCCAGCAGCGCCCTCCGGGACAGGGTCACCGGGGAGCTGTTTTTT	CASSALRDRVTGELFF
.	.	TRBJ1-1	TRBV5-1	TGCGCCAGCAGCTTAAGGACAGACAGTACCACTGAAGCTTTCTTT	CASSLRTDSTTEAFF
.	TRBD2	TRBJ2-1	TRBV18	TGTGCCAGCTCACCGGCTAGCGGCCGAAACAATGAGCAGTTCTTC	CASSPASGRNNEQFF
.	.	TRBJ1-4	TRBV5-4	TGTGCCAGCAGCTTGCTCCCGGGAGAAAAACTGTTTTTT	CASSLLPGEKLFF
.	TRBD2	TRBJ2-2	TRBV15	TGTGCCACCAGCAGAGGGGTTTCCGTGGGCGGGAGGACCACCGGGGAGCTGTTTTTT	CATSRGVSVGGRTTGELFF
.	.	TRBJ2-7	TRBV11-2	TGTGCCAGCAGCTTAGACAGGGGCGGCGAGCAGTACTTC	CASSLDRGGEQYF
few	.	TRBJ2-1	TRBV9	TGTGCCAGCAGCGTAGGGGGCGATGAGCAGTTCTTC	CASSVGGDEQFF
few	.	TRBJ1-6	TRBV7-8	TGTGCCAGCAGCTTAGACAGGCCTCCGGGGTCACCCCTCCACTTT	CASSLDRPPGSPLHF
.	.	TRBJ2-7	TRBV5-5	TGTGCCAGCAGCCGGACCGGGACTTCCCTACGAGAGCAGTACTTC	CASSRTGTSLREQYF
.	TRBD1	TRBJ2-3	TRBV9	TGTGCCAGCAGCCGAGGGGGCACTACTAGCACAGATACGCAGTATTTT	CASSRGGTTSTDTQYF
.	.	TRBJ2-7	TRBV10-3	TGTGCCATCAGTGAGTCGAAAGGTTACGAGCAGTACTTC	CAISESKGYEQYF
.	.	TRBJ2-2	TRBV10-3	TGTGCCATCAGTGACAGGGGGGGACAACCAAACACCGGGGAGCTGTTTTTT	CAISDRGGQPNTGELFF
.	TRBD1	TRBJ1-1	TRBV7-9	TGTGCCAGCAGCTCAAACGGGCCGAGGGGGCCTGAAGCTTTCTTT	CASSSNGPRGPEAFF
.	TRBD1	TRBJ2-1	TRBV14	TGTGCCAGCAGCCAAGGGGACAGGGGAGGCCTGTGGACCCCCTACAATGAGCAGTTCTTC	CASSQGDRGGLWTPYNEQFF
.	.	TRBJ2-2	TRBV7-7	TGTGCCAGCAGCTTGGGGGCGAACACCGGGGAGCTGTTTTTT	CASSLGANTGELFF
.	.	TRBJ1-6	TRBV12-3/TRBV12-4	TGTGCCAGCAGTTATAGCGGTTCGGTCCTCCACTTT	CASSYSGSVLHF
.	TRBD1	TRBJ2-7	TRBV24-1	TGTGCCACCAGTGACAGCTGGGACAGCACCTACGAGCAGTACTTC	CATSDSWDSTYEQYF
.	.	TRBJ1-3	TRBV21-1	TGTGCCAGCAGCCCAGAGGAGACAGACTCTGGAAACACCATATATTTT	CASSPEETDSGNTIYF
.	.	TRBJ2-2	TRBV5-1	TGCGCCAGCAGCTTGGGGACGGTACCGGGGGCCGGGGAGCTGTTTTTT	CASSLGTVPGAGELFF
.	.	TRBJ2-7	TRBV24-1	TGTGCCACCAGTGACTCTTTAAGGGGCTACGAGCAGTACTTC	CATSDSLRGYEQYF
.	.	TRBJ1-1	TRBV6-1	TGTGCCAGCAGTGAAGTTGGGACTCGCGGGGCTGAAGCTTTCTTT	CASSEVGTRGAEAFF